This T cell receptor (beta chain) was found in a study of CD8 T cells in ankylosing spondylitis. Findings and caveats of the study: What appeared characteristic of ankylosing spondylitis blood was a TCR beta motif of fewer than ten highly homologous variants. Disease-linked clones were reportedly significantly enriched in matched ankylosing spondylitis synovial fluid. Earlier work had already found some motif variants in reactive arthritis synovial fluid and blood.

Turning to this clonotype: No antigen is known for it.

Preparation of TCR beta libraries was done by quantitative 5'-RACE with molecular barcodes. TCRdb itself ran the 5' RACE reads through MiXCR, one entry per CDR3 protein. The sample lists 300,000 to 350,000 distinct CDR3 sequences; more than 20% were seen once. Losses at the gene ends were 6 bases for V and 2 bases for J; bases not matched to a gene: 8. The CDR3 is 15 amino acids. Germline V gives CDR1 SGHTA, CDR2 FQGNSA. The origin of this receptor is a female donor with ankylosing spondylitis or in good health (not recorded which). The gene calls are TRBV7-2 and TRBJ2-3; 7 bases agree with TRBD2. The specimen sequenced was blood, either unsorted or a sorted T cell fraction (not recorded which). The CDR3 nucleotides read TGTGCCAGCAGTTTATGGGACTACGACACAGATACGCAGTATTTT. Protein product: CASSLWDYDTDTQYF.